A single T cell receptor (beta chain) is shown here with its context. No antigen is known for it. The entry originates in a study of T cells in Graves' hyperthyroidism and ophthalmopathy. Findings of the study overall: Blood also carried most thyroid clonotypes expanded above 0.001.

TCR beta CDR3 regions were amplified from RNA. RT-PCR in the first round (using the HTBI primer set) targeted the TCR CDR3. TCRdb re-derived calls from the multiplex PCR reads in MiXCR, one entry per CDR3 protein. The sample lists about 640,000 distinct CDR3 sequences, nearly 45% occurring once. The CDR3 covers 14 residues. V was clipped by 4 bases and J by 7 bases, with 17 bases between them. From germline, CDR1 is SGHRS and CDR2 YFSETQ. The chain uses TRBV5-1 and TRBJ1-1, with TRBD1 as a possible D gene (6 bases). The TCR comes from an adult man with Graves' disease, either hyperthyroidism or ophthalmopathy (not recorded which). The specimen sequenced was peripheral blood or thyroid tissue (not recorded which). CDR3 in amino acids: CASSTAQGGVEAFF. The CDR3 region has the DNA TGCGCCAGCAGCACGGCACAGGGAGGGGTTGAAGCTTTCTTT.